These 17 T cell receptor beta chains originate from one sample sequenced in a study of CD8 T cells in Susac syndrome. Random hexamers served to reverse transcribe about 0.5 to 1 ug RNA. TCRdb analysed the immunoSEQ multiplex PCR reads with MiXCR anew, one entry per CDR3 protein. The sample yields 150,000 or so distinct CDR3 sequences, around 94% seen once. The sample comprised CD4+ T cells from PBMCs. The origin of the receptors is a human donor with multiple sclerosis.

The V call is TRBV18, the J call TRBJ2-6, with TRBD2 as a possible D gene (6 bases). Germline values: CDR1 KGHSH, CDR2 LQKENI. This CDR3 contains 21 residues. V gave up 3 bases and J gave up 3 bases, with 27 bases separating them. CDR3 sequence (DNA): TGTGCCAGCTCACCTAGGAGGGGTCAGAGTAATGATCCTCTTGGGGCCAACGTCCTGACTTTC. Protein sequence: CASSPRRGQSNDPLGANVLTF.

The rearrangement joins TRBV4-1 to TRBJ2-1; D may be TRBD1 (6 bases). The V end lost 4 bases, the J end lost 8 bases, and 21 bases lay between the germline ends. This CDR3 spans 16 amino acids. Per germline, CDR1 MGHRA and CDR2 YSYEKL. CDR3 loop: CASSPQTQGPLYEQFF. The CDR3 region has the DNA TGCGCCAGCAGCCCCCAAACCCAGGGGCCCCTATATGAGCAGTTCTTC.

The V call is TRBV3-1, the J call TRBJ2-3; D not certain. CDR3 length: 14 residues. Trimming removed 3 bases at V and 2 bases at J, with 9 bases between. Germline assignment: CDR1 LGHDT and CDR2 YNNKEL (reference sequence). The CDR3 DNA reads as TGTGCCAGCAGCCAGATGAGCGCCACAGATACGCAGTATTTT. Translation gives CASSQMSATDTQYF.

In nucleotides, the CDR3 is TGCAGTGCTAGTGGAGGGGGCAAGGAGACCCAGTACTTC. This sequence encodes CSASGGGKETQYF. This chain uses TRBV20-1 with TRBJ2-5; D may be TRBD1 (7 bases). V was shortened by 3 bases and J by 5 bases, with 13 bases between the two germline ends. This CDR3 spans 13 amino acids. Germline values: CDR1 DFQATT, CDR2 SNEGSKA (reference sequence).

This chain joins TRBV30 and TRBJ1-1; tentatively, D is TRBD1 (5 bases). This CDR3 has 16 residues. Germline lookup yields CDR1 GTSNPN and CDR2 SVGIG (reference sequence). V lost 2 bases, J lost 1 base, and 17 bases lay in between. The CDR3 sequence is CAWSFQGVGRNTEAFF. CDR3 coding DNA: TGTGCCTGGAGTTTCCAGGGAGTGGGCAGGAACACTGAAGCTTTCTTT.

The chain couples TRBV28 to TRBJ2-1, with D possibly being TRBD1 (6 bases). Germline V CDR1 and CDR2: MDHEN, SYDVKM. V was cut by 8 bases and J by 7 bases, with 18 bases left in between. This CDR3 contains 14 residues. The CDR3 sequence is CASGKWQGSNEQFF. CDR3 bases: TGTGCCAGCGGAAAATGGCAGGGGTCGAATGAGCAGTTCTTC.

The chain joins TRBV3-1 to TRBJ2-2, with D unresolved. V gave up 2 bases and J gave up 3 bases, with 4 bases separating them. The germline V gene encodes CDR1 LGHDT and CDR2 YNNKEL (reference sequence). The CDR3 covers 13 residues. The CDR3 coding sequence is TGTGCCAGCAGCCAACGTGACACCGGGGAGCTGTTTTTT. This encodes CASSQRDTGELFF.

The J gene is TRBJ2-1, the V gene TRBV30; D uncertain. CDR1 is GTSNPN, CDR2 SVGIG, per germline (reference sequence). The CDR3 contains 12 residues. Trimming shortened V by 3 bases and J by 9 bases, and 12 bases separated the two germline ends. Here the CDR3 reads CAWRSLLGEQFF. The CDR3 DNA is TGTGCCTGGAGGTCCCTGTTAGGTGAGCAGTTCTTC.

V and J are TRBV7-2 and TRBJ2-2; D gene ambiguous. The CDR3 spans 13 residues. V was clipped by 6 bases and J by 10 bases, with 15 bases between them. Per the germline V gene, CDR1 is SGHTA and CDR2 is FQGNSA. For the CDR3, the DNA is TGTGCCAGCAGGAACCCGTGGTCGGCGGAGCTGTTTTTT. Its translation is CASRNPWSAELFF.

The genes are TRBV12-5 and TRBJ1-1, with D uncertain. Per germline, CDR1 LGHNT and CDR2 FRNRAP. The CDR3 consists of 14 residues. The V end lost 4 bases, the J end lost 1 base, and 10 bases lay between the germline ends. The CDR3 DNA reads TGTGCTAGTGGTTCCTCTTACCCGAACACTGAAGCTTTCTTT. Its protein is CASGSSYPNTEAFF.

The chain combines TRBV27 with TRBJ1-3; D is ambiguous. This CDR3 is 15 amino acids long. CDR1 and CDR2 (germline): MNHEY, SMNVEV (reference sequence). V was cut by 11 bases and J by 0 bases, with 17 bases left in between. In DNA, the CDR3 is TGTGCCTCTGGGGAGACCGGTAGCTCTGGAAACACCATATATTTT. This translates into CASGETGSSGNTIYF.

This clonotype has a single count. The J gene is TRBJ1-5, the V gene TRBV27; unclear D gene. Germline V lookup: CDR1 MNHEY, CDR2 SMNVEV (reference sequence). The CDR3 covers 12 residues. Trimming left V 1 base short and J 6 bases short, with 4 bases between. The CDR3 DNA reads TGTGCCAGCAGTTTATTGGGTCAGCCCCAGCATTTT. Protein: CASSLLGQPQHF.

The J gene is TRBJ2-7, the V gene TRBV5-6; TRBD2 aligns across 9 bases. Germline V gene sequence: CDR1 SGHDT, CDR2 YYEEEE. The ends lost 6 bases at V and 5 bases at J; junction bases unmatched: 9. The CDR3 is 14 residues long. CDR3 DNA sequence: TGTGCCAGCAATCTGCGGGGGGGTGCCCACGAGCAGTACTTC. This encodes CASNLRGGAHEQYF.

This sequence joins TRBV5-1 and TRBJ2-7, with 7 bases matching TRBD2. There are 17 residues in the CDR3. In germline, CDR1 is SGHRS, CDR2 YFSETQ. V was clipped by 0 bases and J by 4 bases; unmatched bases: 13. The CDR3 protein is CASSLGDRGGRKYEQYF. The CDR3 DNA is TGCGCCAGCAGCTTGGGAGACCGGGGCGGGAGAAAGTACGAGCAGTACTTC.

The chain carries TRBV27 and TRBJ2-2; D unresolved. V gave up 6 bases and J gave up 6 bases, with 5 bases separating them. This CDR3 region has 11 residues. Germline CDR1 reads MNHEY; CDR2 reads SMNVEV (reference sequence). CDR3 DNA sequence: TGTGCCAGCAGATTCGCCGGGGAGCTGTTTTTT. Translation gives CASRFAGELFF.

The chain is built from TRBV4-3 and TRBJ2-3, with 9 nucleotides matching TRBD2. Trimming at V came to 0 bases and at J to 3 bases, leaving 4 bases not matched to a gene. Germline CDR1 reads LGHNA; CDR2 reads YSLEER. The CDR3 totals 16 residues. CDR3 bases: TGCGCCAGCAGCCAAGATCCCGCGGGAGGGACAGATACGCAGTATTTT. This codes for CASSQDPAGGTDTQYF.

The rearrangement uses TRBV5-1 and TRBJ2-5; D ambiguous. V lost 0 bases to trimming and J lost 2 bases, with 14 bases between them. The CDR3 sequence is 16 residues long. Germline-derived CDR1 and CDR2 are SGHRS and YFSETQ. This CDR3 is CASSLAIMGRQETQYF. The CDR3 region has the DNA TGCGCCAGCAGCTTGGCTATAATGGGCCGACAAGAGACCCAGTACTTC.